This TCR beta chain was obtained from a study of shared clonotypes between healthy human individuals. TCRdb keeps only in-frame clones here, not all; method: immunoSEQ multiplex PCR. Of over a million clones in the sample, approximately 68% were seen once. Findings and caveats of the study: Clonotype sharing across a handful of donors was observed for 4% to 6.5% of naive CD4 clonotypes.

Of note for this clone: Antigen unknown. The sample holds other DNA sequences that translate to the same CDR3.

The CDR3 covers 14 residues. V lost 2 bases to trimming and J lost 5 bases, with 9 bases between them. Germline CDR1 KGHSH, CDR2 LQKENI. J is TRBJ1-4 and V is TRBV18, with D possibly being TRBD1 (5 bases). Sequenced: memory CD4+ T cells sorted from blood. Specified subset: CD45RA-negative fraction. The clonotype comes from a man aged 18 to 30 in good health. CDR3 coding DNA: TGTGCCAGCTCACCAGGGGCAGGGAATGAAAAACTGTTTTTT. It codes for CASSPGAGNEKLFF. Combining the CDR3 with reference TRBV18 and TRBJ1-4 gives the whole variable domain NAGVMQNPRHLVRRRGQEARLRCSPMKGHSHVYWYRQLPEEGLKFMVYLQKENIIDESGMPKERFSAEFPKEGPSILRIQQVVRGDSAAYFCASSPGAGNEKLFFGSGTQLSVL.